These T cell receptor beta chains were read from a single sample in a study of T-cell reconstitution after alpha-beta-depleted transplantation in children. TCRdb recomputed calls from the PCR reads with MiXCR, one row per CDR3 protein. The table has about 77,000 distinct CDR3 sequences, less than 20% seen once. The sequences come from PBMCs, mostly from graft donor cells, collected 360 days after TCRalphabeta/CD19-depleted stem cell transplant. The origin of the receptors is a male patient between 2 and 15 years old who had a stem cell transplant for acute lymphoblastic leukemia, so the T cells may come from the graft donor. Each CDR3 is given with its conserved first and last residue. The D gene is left open where the match is weak. Size tells how often a clone was seen (once, few, many) or the class of an expanded clone, and some rows leave it out.

CDR3aa | CDR3nt | j_gene | v_gene | d_gene | abundance
CASSRDSPYSNQPQHF | TGTGCCAGTTCCCGGGACAGCCCTTATAGCAATCAGCCCCAGCATTTT | TRBJ1-5 | TRBV7-9 | TRBD1 | many
CASSLGGGRAGYEQFF | TGTGCCAGCAGTTTAGGAGGTGGGAGGGCCGGTTATGAGCAGTTCTTC | TRBJ2-1 | TRBV12-3/TRBV12-4 | TRBD2 | .
CASRVTGRLNTGELFF | TGTGCCAGCAGAGTCACAGGACGGTTAAACACCGGGGAGCTGTTTTTT | TRBJ2-2 | TRBV6-1 | . | .
CASRESGANVLTF | TGTGCCAGCAGGGAGTCTGGGGCCAACGTACTGACTTTC | TRBJ2-6 | TRBV12-3/TRBV12-4 | . | .
CASSLETLGRAETQYF | TGTGCCAGCAGCTTAGAGACACTGGGACGGGCAGAGACCCAGTACTTC | TRBJ2-5 | TRBV11-3 | . | few
CASSTGTGGTTDTQYF | TGCGCCAGCAGCACCGGGACAGGGGGAACCACAGATACGCAGTATTTT | TRBJ2-3 | TRBV5-1 | TRBD1 | many
CASSYLSFDRQPQHF | TGTGCCAGCAGTTACTTATCCTTCGACAGGCAGCCCCAGCATTTT | TRBJ1-5 | TRBV6-2/TRBV6-3 | . | few
CASTLGNGLYQETQYF | TGCGCCAGCACCCTTGGCAACGGGCTGTACCAAGAGACCCAGTACTTC | TRBJ2-5 | TRBV5-1 | . | few
CSATETEAFF | TGCAGTGCTACGGAAACTGAAGCTTTCTTT | TRBJ1-1 | TRBV20-1 | . | .
CASSQLTPSSNNEQFF | TGCGCCAGCAGCCAACTCACCCCTAGCAGTAACAATGAGCAGTTCTTC | TRBJ2-1 | TRBV4-1 | . | .